A selection of T cell receptor beta chains follows, all from one sample in a study of blood T cell repertoires in COVID-19. Libraries were prepared by immunoSEQ multiplex PCR; TCRdb keeps only in-frame clonotypes and omits some of them. The data contain over 250,000 clones, about 89% of them singletons. Specimen: peripheral blood. The receptors were sampled from a woman aged 60-70 years with acute or convalescent COVID-19. Both conserved end residues are part of each CDR3. Fields, in order: V gene, CDR3 protein.

V: TRBV27; CDR3: CASSLLNTGELFF
V: TRBV14; CDR3: CASSQTVRYRDSYSNQPQHF
V: TRBV7-9; CDR3: CASSLGRTENTEAFF
V: TRBV27; CDR3: CATLSRSQFTEAFF
V: TRBV7-9; CDR3: CASSWGTAALHF
V: TRBV19; CDR3: CASSTPGQNTGELFF
V: TRBV4-1; CDR3: CASSQVLSATIYEQYF
V: TRBV28; CDR3: CASRAVAGGPGELFF
V: TRBV11-2; CDR3: CASSQGSRNTGELFF
V: TRBV7-3; CDR3: CASSLDADYGYTF
V: TRBV29-1; CDR3: CSVSLGVNQPQHF
V: TRBV3-1/TRBV3-2; CDR3: CASSLGGFYNEQFF
V: TRBV5-1; CDR3: CASSLQGASTDTQYF
V: TRBV13; CDR3: CASSFWTGGEGANVLTF
V: TRBV30; CDR3: CAWSPRDRGRKSEKLFF
V: TRBV5-1; CDR3: CASSLDRNTEAFF
V: TRBV9; CDR3: CASSPMPTRGTDTQYF
V: TRBV6-5; CDR3: CASSRELTGGPGYTF
V: TRBV2; CDR3: CASSEEGGGSYEQYF
V: TRBV7-9; CDR3: CASSLVTGQGVYEQYF
V: TRBV19; CDR3: CASSRGTGATDTQYF
V: TRBV19; CDR3: CASSLHRGGYYNEQFF
V: TRBV10-3; CDR3: CAIMSTQGPNTGELFF
V: TRBV28; CDR3: CASSWTGGGGETQYF
V: TRBV11-3; CDR3: CASSLEAGGLNEQFF
V: TRBV9; CDR3: CASSQGLQPQHF
V: TRBV19; CDR3: CASSRTGDSKYEQYF
V: TRBV5-1; CDR3: CASSLGQGVGYEQYF
V: TRBV20-1; CDR3: CSARTAYGYTF
V: TRBV4-1; CDR3: CASSQQGVAETQYF
V: TRBV29-1; CDR3: CSVAGTGHSAGANVLTF
V: TRBV19; CDR3: CASRNRDRGMRNEQFF
V: TRBV7-3; CDR3: CASSSGQGAWETQYF
V: TRBV9; CDR3: CASSPSGGSQETQYF
V: TRBV28; CDR3: CASSLPPRALAKNIQYF
V: TRBV9; CDR3: CASRPLTGTGNTEAFF
V: TRBV7-9; CDR3: CASSYGTGDEKLFF
V: TRBV6-5; CDR3: CASSSPQEGGAYEQYF
V: TRBV27; CDR3: CAAAPTGAEETQYF
V: TRBV27; CDR3: CASSWGPGGNYEQYF
V: TRBV7-3; CDR3: CASSRPQGEQFF
V: TRBV6-2/TRBV6-3; CDR3: CASSYMRLAGGPRTGELFF
V: TRBV9; CDR3: CASSSSGTLSGNTIYF
V: TRBV6-5; CDR3: CASRLESPYNEQFF
V: TRBV24-1; CDR3: CATTSGMNTGELFF
V: TRBV29-1; CDR3: CSVPAGQGWEQYF
V: TRBV5-4; CDR3: CASSPGQSNYGYTF
V: TRBV6-2/TRBV6-3; CDR3: CASSYWAGAELRDEQYF
V: TRBV11-2; CDR3: CASSFELLGLPYEQYF
V: TRBV28; CDR3: CASSLSGTGGGQPQHF
V: TRBV7-3; CDR3: CASSFDSTGTGANVLTF
V: TRBV28; CDR3: CASSNRGSPQETQYF